The 17 T cell receptor beta chains below were found in one sample sequenced in a study of blood T cells in healthy people across ages. Using a J-beta primer mix together with a sample-barcoded 5' primer, a second PCR was run for roughly 7 to 12 cycles. TCRdb analysed the 5' RACE reads with MiXCR anew, one entry per CDR3 protein. The sample holds roughly 650,000 distinct CDR3 sequences, about 30% seen once. Input material: blood. The receptors derive from a woman aged 80 or over in good health.

This clonotype occurred a few times. The gene calls are TRBV5-1 and TRBJ1-4, with D possibly TRBD1 on 5 matching bases. This CDR3 region has 17 residues. V lost 2 bases, J lost 4 bases, and 18 bases lay in between. Germline values: CDR1 SGHRS, CDR2 YFSETQ. The CDR3 DNA sequence: TGCGCCAGCAGCTTTCAGGTGCTGGGACCGAGTAATGAAAAACTGTTTTTT. Translation: CASSFQVLGPSNEKLFF. The full variable domain, completed using reference TRBV5-1 and TRBJ1-4, is KAGVTQTPRYLIKTRGQQVTLSCSPISGHRSVSWYQQTPGQGLQFLFEYFSETQRNKGNFPGRFSGRQFSNSRSEMNVSTLELGDSALYLCASSFQVLGPSNEKLFFGSGTQLSVL.

This clonotype was observed at least ten times. The chain joins TRBV5-1 to TRBJ2-7; 7 nucleotides line up with TRBD2. The germline V gene encodes CDR1 SGHRS and CDR2 YFSETQ. The CDR3 contains 16 residues. J gave up 2 bases and V 5 bases, and 13 bases lay outside the gene matches. The CDR3 DNA reads TGCGCCAGCAGTTCCCTCGGGGGGAGCGGAACCTACGAGCAGTACTTC. It codes for CASSSLGGSGTYEQYF.

J is TRBJ1-1 and V is TRBV2, with D tentatively TRBD1 (5 bases). With 5 bases removed from V and 0 bases from J, the gap between germline ends came to 10 bases. This CDR3 spans 14 amino acids. In germline, CDR1 is SNHLY, CDR2 FYNNEI. CDR3 in amino acids: CASSQDNVNTEAFF. The CDR3 nucleotides are TGTGCCAGCAGTCAGGACAACGTGAACACTGAAGCTTTCTTT.

This chain uses TRBV7-2 with TRBJ1-2; D is ambiguous. Trimming cost V 2 bases and J 0 bases, with 13 bases left between them. The CDR3 is made up of 16 amino acids. Germline CDR1 reads SGHTA; CDR2 reads FQGNSA. The CDR3 DNA reads as TGTGCCAGCAGCTTACCATTGGAGGAGGCTAACTATGGCTACACCTTC. This encodes CASSLPLEEANYGYTF.

This clonotype was observed many times. The J gene is TRBJ2-3, the V gene TRBV5-1; the match to TRBD2 covers 8 bases. V dropped 2 bases and J dropped 0; count of bases not matched to a gene: 2. Germline CDR1 reads SGHRS; CDR2 reads YFSETQ. This CDR3 is 15 amino acids long. In DNA, the CDR3 is TGCGCCAGCAGCTTCGAGCGGGGGAGCACAGATACGCAGTATTTT. This translates into CASSFERGSTDTQYF.

The chain uses TRBV30 and TRBJ2-7; maybe TRBD1 (5 bases). Trimming removed 5 bases from V and 2 bases from J, with 19 bases in between. Germline CDR1 reads GTSNPN; CDR2 reads SVGIG (reference sequence). The CDR3 covers 15 residues. For the CDR3, the DNA is TGTGCCTGGGGCAGACAGCAAAGCATTACCTACGAGCAGTACTTC. It translates to CAWGRQQSITYEQYF. The full variable domain, in which reference TRBV30 and TRBJ2-7 provide the parts outside the CDR3, is SQTIHQWPATLVQPVGSPLSLECTVEGTSNPNLYWYRQAAGRGLQLLFYSVGIGQISSEVPQNLSASRPQDRQFILSSKKLLLSDSGFYLCAWGRQQSITYEQYFGPGTRLTVT.

Comments on this clonotype: Since a much larger clone is just one base distant, this may be a read error. The CDR3 DNA reads TGTACCAGCAGTTTCTACGGGACACAGTACGAGCAGTACTTC. Its translation is CTSSFYGTQYEQYF. The V call is TRBV6-1, the J call TRBJ2-5; possible D gene TRBD1, 6 bases. With the DNA end fitting TRBJ2-7 better, the J assignment may be wrong. CDR3 length: 14 amino acids. Germline CDR1 reads MNHNS; CDR2 reads SASEGT.

The CDR3 bases are TGCAGTGCTAGACGGACCAGATGGGAGTTGCGCCATGAGCAGTTCTTC. Amino acids: CSARRTRWELRHEQFF. This chain joins TRBV20-1 and TRBJ2-1, with D possibly TRBD2 on 5 matching bases. V was clipped by 2 bases and J by 8 bases, with 22 bases between them. Germline lookup yields CDR1 DFQATT and CDR2 SNEGSKA (reference sequence). This CDR3 is 16 amino acids long.

This clonotype was seen ten or more times. V usage is TRBV18 and J usage is TRBJ2-7; TRBD1 matches 11 bases. Germline-derived CDR1 and CDR2 are KGHSH and LQKENI. V lost 4 bases to trimming and J lost 7 bases; unmatched junction nucleotides: 12. The CDR3 has 16 residues. CDR3 residues: CASSLGTGGFSGEQYF. In DNA, the CDR3 is TGTGCCAGCTCACTCGGGACAGGGGGTTTCTCGGGGGAGCAGTACTTC. Combining the CDR3 with reference TRBV18 and TRBJ2-7 gives the whole variable domain NAGVMQNPRHLVRRRGQEARLRCSPMKGHSHVYWYRQLPEEGLKFMVYLQKENIIDESGMPKERFSAEFPKEGPSILRIQQVVRGDSAAYFCASSLGTGGFSGEQYFGPGTRLTVT.

The table lists this clonotype with many counts. The chain uses TRBV5-1 and TRBJ1-2, with D uncertain. Germline V gene sequence: CDR1 SGHRS, CDR2 YFSETQ. The CDR3 runs to 12 residues. V was clipped by 5 bases and J by 0 bases, with 5 bases between them. CDR3 protein: CASRAANYGYTF. The CDR3 DNA reads TGCGCCAGCAGAGCAGCTAACTATGGCTACACCTTC. Complete variable domain (other parts from reference TRBV5-1 and TRBJ1-2): KAGVTQTPRYLIKTRGQQVTLSCSPISGHRSVSWYQQTPGQGLQFLFEYFSETQRNKGNFPGRFSGRQFSNSRSEMNVSTLELGDSALYLCASRAANYGYTFGSGTRLTVV.

This clonotype was seen many times. The chain recombines TRBV12-3 or TRBV12-4 with TRBJ1-2; D unclear. The CDR3 has 12 amino acids. With 5 bases removed from V and 6 bases from J, the gap between germline ends came to 10 bases. In DNA form, the CDR3 reads TGTGCCAGCAGTCGTACGGGTAATGGCTACACCTTC. Translating gives CASSRTGNGYTF.

There are many counts of this clonotype. The CDR3 DNA reads TGTGCCAGCAGTTCCGAGGGACTAGCGGGCTTAACCGGAGCCAAAAACATTCAGTACTTC. Translated: CASSSEGLAGLTGAKNIQYF. The J gene is TRBJ2-4, the V gene TRBV6-2 or TRBV6-3, with 12 positions matching TRBD2. V shed 4 bases, J shed 0 bases, and the junction held 13 bases outside the gene matches. CDR3 length equals 20 residues. CDR1 and CDR2 from the germline V gene are MNHEY and SVGEGT.

This chain joins TRBV19 and TRBJ2-1, with D perhaps TRBD1 or TRBD2 (6 bases each). Germline V gene sequence: CDR1 LNHDA, CDR2 SQIVND (reference sequence). The V gene lost 5 bases and the J gene lost 5 bases, with 22 bases spanning the gap. The length of the CDR3 is 17 residues. CDR3 amino acids: CASSPVGTGAGNNEQFF. DNA for the CDR3: TGTGCCAGTAGTCCCGTGGGGACGGGGGCGGGAAACAATGAGCAGTTCTTC.

This clonotype was recorded many times. The chain uses TRBV3-1 and TRBJ2-1; TRBD2 agrees at 10 bases. V was pared by 4 bases and J by 2 bases, with 14 bases of the junction left unmatched. The CDR3 has 19 amino acids. Germline assignment: CDR1 LGHDT and CDR2 YNNKEL (reference sequence). CDR3 coding DNA: TGTGCCAGCAGCCGAGAGCTAGCGGGGGTTTCGCAGGCCTACAATGAGCAGTTCTTC. Translation: CASSRELAGVSQAYNEQFF.

Comments on this clonotype: A much bigger clone sits one base away, suggesting this may be a read error. J is TRBJ2-7 and V is TRBV20-1; 12 bases line up with TRBD2. V trimming: 2 bases; J trimming: 2 bases; junction bases outside the gene matches: 4. The CDR3 contains 15 residues. Germline V CDR1 and CDR2: DFQATT, SNEGSKA (reference sequence). CDR3 amino acids: CSARSGLAGTYEQYF. The CDR3 region has the DNA TGCAGTGCTAGAAGTGGACTAGCGGGGACCTACGAGCAGTACTTC.

The chain joins TRBV7-9 to TRBJ2-6; a weak D match, TRBD1 (6 bases). Trimming took 5 bases from V and 1 from J, leaving 15 bases between them. The CDR3 is made up of 17 amino acids. Germline V gives CDR1 SEHNR, CDR2 FQNEAQ (reference sequence). For the CDR3, the DNA is TGTGCCAGCAGCCTTGGGACACGTCGATCTGGGGCCAACGTCCTGACTTTC. This gives the protein CASSLGTRRSGANVLTF.

In its sample, this clonotype was seen many times. The rearrangement uses TRBV20-1 and TRBJ2-3; the D gene could be TRBD1 or TRBD2 (6 bases each). Deletions cut 3 bases from V and 2 bases from J, with 15 bases between. Germline lookup yields CDR1 DFQATT and CDR2 SNEGSKA (reference sequence). The CDR3 sequence is 15 residues long. CDR3 nucleotides: TGCAGTGCTAGTCCCCCCGGGGGCATCACAGATACGCAGTATTTT. It encodes CSASPPGGITDTQYF.